This T cell receptor (beta chain) was sequenced for a study of cytotoxic CD8 clonotypes in ibrutinib-treated CLL. Using immunoSEQ multiplex PCR, the repertoire was profiled, and TCRdb retains in-frame clones only, with some absent. The data contain about 300,000 clones, about 72% of them singletons. Study-level points and caveats: Clonality was elevated at ibrutinib response and had returned toward baseline at progression.

Points on this clone: The antigen remains unidentified.

V shed 0 bases and J shed 3 bases, with 12 bases lying between them. Germline loops: CDR1 SGHRS, CDR2 YFSETQ. This CDR3 has 15 residues. This TCR came from a human donor with chronic lymphocytic leukemia. The rearrangement joins TRBV5-1 to TRBJ1-2, with unresolved D. The sample here was PBMCs, taken at disease progression, from a patient treated with ibrutinib. CDR3 nucleotide sequence: TGCGCCAGCAGCTTGGGTCTCGCCAGAGACTATGGCTACACCTTC. This codes for CASSLGLARDYGYTF.